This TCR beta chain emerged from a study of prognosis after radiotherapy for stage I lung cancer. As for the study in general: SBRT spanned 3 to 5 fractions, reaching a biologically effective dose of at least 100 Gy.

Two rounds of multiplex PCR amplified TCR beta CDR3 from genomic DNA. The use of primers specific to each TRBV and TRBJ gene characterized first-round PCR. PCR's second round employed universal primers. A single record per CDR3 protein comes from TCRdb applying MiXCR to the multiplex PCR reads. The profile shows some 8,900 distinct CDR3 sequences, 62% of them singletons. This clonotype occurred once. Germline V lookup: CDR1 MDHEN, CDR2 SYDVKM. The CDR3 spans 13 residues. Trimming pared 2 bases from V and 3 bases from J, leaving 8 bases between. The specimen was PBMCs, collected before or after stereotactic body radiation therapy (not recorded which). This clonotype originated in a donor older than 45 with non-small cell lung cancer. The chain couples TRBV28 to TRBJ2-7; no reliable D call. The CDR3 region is CASSLSGGYEQYF. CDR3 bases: TGTGCCAGCAGTTTAAGTGGTGGCTACGAGCAGTACTTC.